This T cell receptor (beta chain) was sequenced during a study of blood T cell repertoires in COVID-19. Study context: COVID-19 samples, acute and convalescent, were from the United States, Italy and Spain. T cells, B-cell-depleted T cells, or PBMCs provided the cDNA or gDNA that served as material.

Original analysis: Estimates of nucleated cell counts were drawn from the amplification of reference gene primers. TCRdb's copy holds only in-frame clones and misses some; the assay was immunoSEQ multiplex PCR. V and J calls plus clone size are reproduced from that table; the DNA served to infer D and trimming. This sample carries 200,000 to 250,000 clones, around 88% of them seen once, and the ten largest clones take roughly 1.4%. The CDR3 spans 13 residues. Germline lookup yields CDR1 LGHNA and CDR2 YSLEER. With 0 bases removed from V and 9 bases from J, the gap between germline ends came to 11 bases.

This chain joins TRBV4-3 and TRBJ1-2; D remains unclear. Sequenced: peripheral blood. The TCR originated in a man aged 80 or over with acute or convalescent COVID-19. CDR3 sequence reads: CASSQDFLSSYTF. Written as DNA, the CDR3 is TGCGCCAGCAGCCAAGATTTCCTCTCTAGCTACACCTTC.